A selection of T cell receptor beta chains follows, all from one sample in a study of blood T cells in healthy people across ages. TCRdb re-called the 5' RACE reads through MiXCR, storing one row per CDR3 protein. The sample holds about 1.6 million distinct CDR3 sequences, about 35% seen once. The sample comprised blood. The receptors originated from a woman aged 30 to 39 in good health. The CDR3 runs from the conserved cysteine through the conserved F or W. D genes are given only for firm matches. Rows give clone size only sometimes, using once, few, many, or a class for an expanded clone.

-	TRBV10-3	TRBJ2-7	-	CAISEREQAYEQYF	TGTGCCATCAGTGAGCGGGAGCAAGCCTACGAGCAGTACTTC
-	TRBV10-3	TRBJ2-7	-	CAISEGGLSYEQYF	TGTGCCATCAGTGAGGGGGGGCTCTCCTACGAGCAGTACTTC
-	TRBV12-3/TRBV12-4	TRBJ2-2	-	CASSLLRATGELFF	TGTGCCAGCAGTTTGCTGCGGGCCACCGGGGAGCTGTTTTTT
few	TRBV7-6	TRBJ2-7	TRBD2	CASSSGTSGILAQYF	TGTGCCAGCAGCTCCGGGACTAGCGGGATCTTAGCGCAGTACTTC
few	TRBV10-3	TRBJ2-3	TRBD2	CAISEWRESSTDTQYF	TGTGCCATCAGTGAGTGGCGGGAGTCTAGCACAGATACGCAGTATTTT
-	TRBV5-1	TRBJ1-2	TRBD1	CASSLGQGTIYGYTF	TGCGCCAGCAGCTTGGGACAGGGGACGATCTATGGCTACACCTTC
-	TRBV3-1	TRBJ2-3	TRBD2	CASSPLEPLAGGGTDTQYF	TGTGCCAGCAGCCCCTTAGAGCCCCTAGCGGGGGGGGGCACAGATACGCAGTATTTT
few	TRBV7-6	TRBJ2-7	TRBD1	CATATRTGDEQYF	TGTGCCACCGCGACCCGGACAGGGGACGAGCAGTACTTC
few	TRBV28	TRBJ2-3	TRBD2	CASKVAGETDTQYF	TGTGCCAGTAAGGTAGCGGGAGAGACAGATACGCAGTATTTT
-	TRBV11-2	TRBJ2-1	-	CASRLQGLGDSYNEQFF	TGTGCCAGCAGATTACAGGGCCTTGGGGACTCCTACAATGAGCAGTTCTTC
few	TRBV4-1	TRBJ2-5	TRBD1	CASSQLGPGQIQETQYF	TGCGCCAGCAGCCAGCTAGGGCCGGGACAGATACAAGAGACCCAGTACTTC
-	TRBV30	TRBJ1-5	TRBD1	CAWSVRGQGSYQPQHF	TGTGCCTGGAGTGTACGGGGACAGGGGTCCTATCAGCCCCAGCATTTT
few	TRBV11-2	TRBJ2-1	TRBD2	CASSLGGLAGSYNEQFF	TGTGCCAGCAGCTTAGGGGGACTAGCGGGGTCCTACAATGAGCAGTTCTTC
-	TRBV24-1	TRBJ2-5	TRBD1	CATSDTGQGETQYF	TGTGCCACCAGTGACACGGGACAGGGGGAGACCCAGTACTTC
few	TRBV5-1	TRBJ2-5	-	CASSTLRQFQETQYF	TGCGCCAGCAGCACCCTACGACAGTTCCAAGAGACCCAGTACTTC
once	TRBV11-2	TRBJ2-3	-	CASSLGLSVGADTQYF	TGTGCCAGCAGCTTAGGTTTGTCGGTGGGGGCAGATACGCAGTATTTT
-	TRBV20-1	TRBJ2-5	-	CSVTRGAFGQYF	TGCAGTGTAACCAGAGGGGCGTTCGGGCAGTACTTC
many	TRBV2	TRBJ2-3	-	CASSGRVSTDTQYF	TGCGCCAGCAGCGGACGCGTTAGCACAGATACGCAGTATTTT
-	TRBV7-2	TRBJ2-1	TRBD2	CASSYSGGLYNEQFF	TGTGCCAGCAGCTATAGCGGGGGCCTCTACAATGAGCAGTTCTTC
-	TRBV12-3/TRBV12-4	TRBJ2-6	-	CAAGPDLDSGANVLTF	TGTGCCGCAGGGCCGGATCTCGACTCTGGGGCCAACGTCCTGACTTTC
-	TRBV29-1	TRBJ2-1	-	CSVDPPEVGETQFF	TGCAGCGTTGATCCCCCGGAAGTAGGGGAGACCCAGTTCTTC
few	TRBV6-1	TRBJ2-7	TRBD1	CASSSDRAQEQYF	TGTGCCAGCAGTTCGGACAGGGCTCAGGAGCAGTACTTC
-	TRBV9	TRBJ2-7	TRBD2	CASSVTSGISYEQYF	TGTGCCAGCAGCGTGACTAGCGGGATCTCCTACGAGCAGTACTTC
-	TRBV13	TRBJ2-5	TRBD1	CANSFEGQAQETQYF	TGTGCCAACAGCTTCGAAGGACAGGCCCAAGAGACCCAGTACTTC
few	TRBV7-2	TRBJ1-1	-	CASSRSLRWGTEAFF	TGTGCCAGCAGCCGAAGTCTCCGGTGGGGCACTGAAGCTTTCTTT
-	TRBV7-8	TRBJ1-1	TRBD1	CASSSLEGAPEAFF	TGTGCCAGTAGCTCCCTGGAGGGGGCACCTGAAGCTTTCTTT
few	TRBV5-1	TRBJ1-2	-	CASSGALSGYGYTF	TGCGCCAGCAGTGGGGCCCTTTCTGGCTATGGCTACACCTTC
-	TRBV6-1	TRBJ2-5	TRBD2	CASSEKGAGGILRETQYF	TGTGCCAGCAGTGAAAAGGGAGCGGGAGGAATTTTACGGGAGACCCAGTACTTC
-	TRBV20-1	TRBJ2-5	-	CSARDVTTQETQYF	TGCAGTGCTAGAGATGTTACAACCCAAGAGACCCAGTACTTC
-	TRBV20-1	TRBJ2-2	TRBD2	CSARDSPLGLAGVTGELFF	TGCAGTGCTAGAGATTCCCCTCTTGGACTAGCGGGGGTCACCGGGGAGCTGTTTTTT
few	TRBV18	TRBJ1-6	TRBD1	CASSPRGTVYNSPLHF	TGTGCCAGCTCACCTAGAGGGACAGTCTATAATTCACCCCTCCACTTT
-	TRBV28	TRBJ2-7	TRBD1	CASSSPGTALSYEQYF	TGTGCCAGCAGTTCCCCCGGGACAGCTCTCTCCTACGAGCAGTACTTC
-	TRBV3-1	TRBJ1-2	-	CASSQGERGYTF	TGTGCCAGCAGCCAAGGTGAGCGAGGCTACACCTTC
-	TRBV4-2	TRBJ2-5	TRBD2	CASSQALAVDETQNF	TGTGCCAGCAGCCAAGCTCTAGCGGTAGATGAGACCCAGAACTTC
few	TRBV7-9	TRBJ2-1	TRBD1	CASSVTGFNEQFF	TGTGCCAGCAGCGTGACAGGGTTCAATGAGCAGTTCTTC
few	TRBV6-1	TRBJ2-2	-	CASSEPAGNTGELFF	TGTGCCAGCAGTGAACCTGCGGGGAACACCGGGGAGCTGTTTTTT
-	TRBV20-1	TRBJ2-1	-	CSARGRGPGNEQFF	TGCAGTGCTAGGGGTAGGGGACCTGGGAATGAGCAGTTCTTC
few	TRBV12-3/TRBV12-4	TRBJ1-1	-	CASSVARAAFF	TGTGCCAGCAGCGTCGCAAGGGCAGCTTTCTTT
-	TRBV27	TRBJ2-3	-	CASSLTPDTTDTQYF	TGTGCCAGCAGTTTAACCCCTGATACAACAGATACGCAGTATTTT
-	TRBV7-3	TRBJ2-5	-	CASSRGGVGETQYF	TGTGCCAGCAGTCGTGGAGGGGTAGGAGAGACCCAGTACTTC
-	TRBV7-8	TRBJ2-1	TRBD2	CASSPPASGVYNEQFF	TGTGCCAGCAGCCCCCCCGCTAGCGGGGTCTACAATGAGCAGTTCTTC
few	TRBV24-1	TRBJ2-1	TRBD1	CATQTGSGYEQFF	TGTGCCACCCAGACAGGGTCCGGGTATGAGCAGTTCTTC
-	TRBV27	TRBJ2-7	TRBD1	CASSSLNRGWGEQYF	TGTGCCAGCAGTTCCCTAAACAGGGGTTGGGGTGAGCAGTACTTC
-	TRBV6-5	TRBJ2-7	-	CASSYSVDGVHEQYF	TGTGCTAGCAGTTACTCGGTGGACGGGGTCCACGAGCAGTACTTC
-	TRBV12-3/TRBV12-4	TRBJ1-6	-	CASTQRGYSPLHF	TGTGCCAGCACCCAGAGGGGGTACTCACCCCTCCACTTT
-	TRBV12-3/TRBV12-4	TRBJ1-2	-	CASRPVGTNYGYTF	TGTGCCAGCAGACCCGTGGGGACTAACTATGGCTACACCTTC
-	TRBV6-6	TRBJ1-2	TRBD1	CASSVPTGNGYTF	TGTGCCAGCAGTGTCCCGACAGGGAATGGCTACACCTTC
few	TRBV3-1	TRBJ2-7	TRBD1	CASSLARGQGAREQYF	TGTGCCAGCAGCCTCGCTCGGGGACAGGGGGCTCGAGAGCAGTACTTC
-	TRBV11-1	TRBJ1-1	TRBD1	CASSRTGRFTEAFF	TGTGCCAGCAGCCGGACAGGGAGGTTCACTGAAGCTTTCTTT